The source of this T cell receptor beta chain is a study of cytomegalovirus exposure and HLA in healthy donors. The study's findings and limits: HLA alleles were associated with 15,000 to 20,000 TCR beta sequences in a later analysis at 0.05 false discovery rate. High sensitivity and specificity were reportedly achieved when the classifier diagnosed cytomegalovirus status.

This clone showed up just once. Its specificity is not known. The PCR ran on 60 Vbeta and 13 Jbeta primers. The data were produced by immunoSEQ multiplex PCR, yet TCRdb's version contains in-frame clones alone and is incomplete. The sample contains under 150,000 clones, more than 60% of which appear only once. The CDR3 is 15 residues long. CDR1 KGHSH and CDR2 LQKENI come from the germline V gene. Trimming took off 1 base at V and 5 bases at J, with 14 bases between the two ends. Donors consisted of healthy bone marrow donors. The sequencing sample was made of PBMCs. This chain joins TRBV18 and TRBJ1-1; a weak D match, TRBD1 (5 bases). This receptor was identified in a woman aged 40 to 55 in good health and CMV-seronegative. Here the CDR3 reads CASSPQGSFGTEAFF. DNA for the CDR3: TGTGCCAGCTCACCACAGGGGTCCTTTGGGACTGAAGCTTTCTTT.